This T cell receptor beta chain is from a study of T cell responses to AZD1222 COVID-19 vaccine (TCRdb year 2021). For the wider study: AZD1222 recipients with second doses at about 4 weeks or about 12 weeks were pooled, because spike-specific TCR depth and breadth did not differ between schedules. A total of 230 to 250 trial participants underwent TCR sequencing, of whom some 210 received two doses of AZD1222 and around 26 received two doses of the MenACWY control vaccine. Trial participants were enrolled by age into subgroups of 18-55, 56-69 and 70-plus years, and approximately 150, 30 and 60 TCR-sequenced participants, respectively, were included in these subgroups. Paper-wide results and their limitations: Nearly half of unique spike-specific TCRs reportedly recognized epitopes outside regions mutated in the B.1.351 and B.1.1.7 variants. The whole spike protein was spanned by vaccine-associated CD4 TCRs, and dominant responses were seen in regions 160-218 and 743-854. Because no samples from the day 14 peak response were available, repertoires could be characterized only after the peak T cell response. Spike-specific TCR breadth and depth rose significantly after two AZD1222 doses compared with day 0 and with MenACWY recipients. Most participants were white British and females outnumbered males, and the authors suggested that clonal diversity may have been underestimated. In the small 56-69-year group, the increase in depth fell short of significance, most likely because of low power. Conclusions about previously exposed vaccinees were limited because only 6 or 7 AZD1222 recipients were SARS-CoV-2 seropositive at baseline.

CDR1 and CDR2, looked up from the germline V gene (reference sequence), are LGHDT and YNNKEL. From its cysteine to its phenylalanine, the CDR3 spans 13 amino acids. The kept DNA is CDR3 alone, 39 bases in frame from the first base. V sheds 1 base and J sheds 13 bases, leaving 11 bases between their ends. The CDR3 regions of human TCRbeta chains were analyzed by immunosequencing. The authors processed their data as follows. Repertoire TCRs were checked for matches against a reference library of SARS-CoV-2-specific TCRs that had been generated using the MIRA antigen-specificity platform. Breadth meant the fraction of unique TCRs that were SARS-CoV-2-associated, whereas depth meant the fraction of total T cells that were SARS-CoV-2-associated. Using the MIRA data, each spike-specific TCR was assigned both to the spike region to which the TCR was reactive and to a CD4 or CD8 class. Log10-transformed breadth and depth values were compared by one-way ANOVA with Sidak's multiple comparisons tests. The clones in this table, taken by TCRdb from immuneACCESS, are in-frame only. Not every clone is retained; where verified, under half of the shortfall comes from an unresolved V gene, and the cause of the rest is unknown. V and J calls and clone size are those listed in that table; D and trimming were worked out from the DNA. This sample holds around 63,000 clones; about 85% were observed only once. Around 20% of the sample lies in the top ten.

With regard to this clone: Its antigen is currently not known. Nothing much larger sits one base from this clone, and base qualities are not available.

According to the study, the label for this sample's time point signals: baseline before first vaccination. Samples from vaccinated people were obtained from the UK trials COV001 and COV002, which included a single-blind randomized controlled phase 2/3 trial of AZD1222 (ChAdOx1 nCoV-19) in healthy adults. For TCRbeta chain sequencing, PBMC samples were collected from trial participants at day 0 and at day 28 after the second dose. Sequencing was performed on peripheral blood, taken on day 0 of AZD1222 vaccination. The V and J segments used are TRBV3-1 (or the pseudogene TRBV3-2) and TRBJ1-6; the D gene is possibly TRBD1, with 5 bases matching. This receptor was taken from an adult in good health. CDR3 region: CASSQGREQPLHF. The nucleotides read TGTGCCAGCAGCCAAGGCAGGGAGCAGCCCCTCCACTTT.